Below are 22 T cell receptor beta chains sequenced from a single sample in a study of early T cells in non-severe SARS-CoV-2 infection. A single record per CDR3 protein comes from TCRdb applying MiXCR to the 5' RACE reads. The sample includes some 77,000 distinct CDR3 sequences, roughly 13% of them seen just once. The sequencing sample was made of whole blood. The source of these receptors is an adult who was a healthcare worker with PCR-confirmed SARS-CoV-2 infection or an uninfected control (not recorded which).

This clonotype was observed at least ten times. The rearrangement uses TRBV9 and TRBJ1-1; possible D gene TRBD1, 6 bases. From germline, CDR1 is SGDLS and CDR2 YYNGEE. Trimming took off 4 bases at V and 6 bases at J, with 13 bases between the two ends. The CDR3 length is 13 residues. Here the CDR3 reads CASSLMGGPEAFF. In DNA form, the CDR3 reads TGTGCCAGCAGCCTAATGGGGGGGCCTGAAGCTTTCTTT. Variable domain in full (rest from reference TRBV9 and TRBJ1-1): DSGVTQTPKHLITATGQRVTLRCSPRSGDLSVYWYQQSLDQGLQFLIQYYNGEERAKGNILERFSAQQFPDLHSELNLSSLELGDSALYFCASSLMGGPEAFFGQGTRLTVV.

V gene TRBV20-1 combines with J gene TRBJ2-1; a possible D gene is TRBD2 (5 bases). V was clipped by 3 bases and J by 2 bases, with 11 bases between them. The length of the CDR3 is 14 residues. Germline V gene sequence: CDR1 DFQATT, CDR2 SNEGSKA (reference sequence). The CDR3 nucleotides read TGCAGTGCTAGTGTGGGGAGCGCCTACAATGAGCAGTTCTTC. It yields the protein CSASVGSAYNEQFF.

This clonotype has at least ten counts. The J gene is TRBJ1-2, the V gene TRBV10-3; maybe TRBD1 (5 bases). The CDR3 covers 13 residues. Germline CDR1 and CDR2: ENHRY and SYGVKD. V lost 0 bases, J lost 8 bases, and 10 bases lay in between. DNA for the CDR3: TGTGCCATCAGTGAGTCGGGGCCATGGGGCTACACCTTC. Protein product: CAISESGPWGYTF.

The chain uses TRBV9 and TRBJ2-1, with 9 bases identical to TRBD1. Per germline, CDR1 SGDLS and CDR2 YYNGEE. The ends lost 4 bases at V and 4 bases at J; junction bases unmatched: 12. The CDR3 length is 17 residues. This CDR3 is CASSPQAGTGTYNEQFF. The CDR3 nucleotides are TGTGCCAGCAGCCCACAAGCCGGGACAGGGACTTACAATGAGCAGTTCTTC.

V usage is TRBV12-3 or TRBV12-4 and J usage is TRBJ1-5; no reliable D call. The CDR3 is 12 amino acids. V was clipped by 6 bases and J by 7 bases, with 10 bases between them. CDR3 DNA: TGTGCCAGCAGGTTGGGAGTCCAGCCCCAGCATTTT. It specifies CASRLGVQPQHF.

This clonotype was picked up many times. The chain uses TRBV20-1 and TRBJ2-1, with 13 nucleotides matching TRBD2. CDR3 length: 18 residues. Germline assignment: CDR1 DFQATT and CDR2 SNEGSKA (reference sequence). Losses at the gene ends were 1 base for V and 7 bases for J; bases not matched to a gene: 13. In DNA, the CDR3 is TGCAGTGCTAGAGGCCTCACTAGCGGGAGGGCCCAGGATAATGAGCAGTTCTTC. The encoded protein is CSARGLTSGRAQDNEQFF.

The table lists this clonotype with many counts. The chain links TRBV7-2 to TRBJ2-5; the D gene could be TRBD1 or TRBD2 (5 bases each). This CDR3 has 14 amino acids. V shed 4 bases and J shed 5 bases, with 14 bases lying between them. CDR1 is SGHTA and CDR2 is FQGNSA in the germline V gene. DNA for the CDR3: TGTGCCAGCAGCTACGGGGCAGGCTGGGAGACCCAGTACTTC. As protein: CASSYGAGWETQYF.

This clonotype was counted only a few times. The chain uses TRBV4-1 and TRBJ2-1, with 14 bases that match TRBD2. This CDR3 comprises 17 residues. V lost 3 bases, J lost 1 base, and 2 bases stayed unmatched. Per the germline V gene, CDR1 is MGHRA and CDR2 is YSYEKL. CDR3 sequence (DNA): TGCGCCAGCAGCCAGTGGACTAGCGGGAGGTCCTACAATGAGCAGTTCTTC. Translated: CASSQWTSGRSYNEQFF.

In this sample, this clonotype turned up a few times. This chain links TRBV29-1 with TRBJ1-4; D is ambiguous. Germline V gives CDR1 SQVTM, CDR2 ANQGSEA. V lost 5 bases and J lost 7, with 11 bases in between. The CDR3 length is 12 residues. CDR3 sequence reads: CSVLGLGEKLFF. As DNA, the CDR3 is TGCAGCGTTTTAGGTCTCGGTGAAAAACTGTTTTTT.

This clonotype was seen many times. The V call is TRBV2, the J call TRBJ2-2; unclear D gene. V lost 3 bases to trimming and J lost 0 bases, with 8 bases between them. There are 15 residues in the CDR3. Per germline, CDR1 SNHLY and CDR2 FYNNEI. CDR3 sequence: CASSEWPSNTGELFF. As DNA, the CDR3 is TGTGCCAGCAGTGAGTGGCCGTCGAACACCGGGGAGCTGTTTTTT.

This clonotype was seen at least ten times. The chain is built from TRBV15 and TRBJ2-3; D gene unclear. Germline V gives CDR1 LNHNV, CDR2 YYDKDF (reference sequence). The germline V and J ends were trimmed by 5 bases and 5 bases, with 5 bases remaining between them. The CDR3 contains 11 residues. The CDR3 reads CATSHKDTQYF. The CDR3 region has the DNA TGTGCCACCAGCCATAAAGATACGCAGTATTTT.

The chain carries TRBV11-2 and TRBJ1-1; 7 bases line up with TRBD1. The CDR3 has 15 residues. The V and J ends lost 1 base and 0 bases, in that order; junction bases with no gene match: 2. CDR1 is SGHAT and CDR2 is FQNNGV in the germline V gene. The CDR3 DNA reads TGTGCCAGCAGCTTAGGGACAGGATTGAACACTGAAGCTTTCTTT. Translating gives CASSLGTGLNTEAFF.

This clonotype appeared a few times. Here the CDR3 reads CASSYNGPQVALGYTF. CDR3 in DNA: TGTGCCAGCAGCTATAACGGGCCGCAAGTTGCGCTAGGCTACACCTTC. The rearrangement uses TRBV5-4 and TRBJ1-2, with D unresolved. The CDR3 extends over 16 amino acids. The germline gives CDR1 SGHNT, CDR2 YYREEE (reference sequence). V was shortened by 3 bases and J by 8 bases, with 23 bases between the two germline ends.

This clonotype was counted between two and nine times. The V gene is TRBV6-2 or TRBV6-3, the J gene TRBJ2-3, with D uncertain. V lost 0 bases, J lost 6 bases, and 7 bases lay in between. The V gene's germline CDR1 is MNHEY and CDR2 SVGEGT. The CDR3 runs 13 residues. DNA for the CDR3: TGTGCCAGCAGTTACTCACGACGGGATACGCAGTATTTT. It specifies CASSYSRRDTQYF.

In its sample, this clonotype was seen many times. The rearrangement links TRBV19 to TRBJ2-1, with 13 bases identical to TRBD2. The CDR3 spans 17 residues. J gave up 2 bases and V 4 bases, and 5 bases lay outside the gene matches. The germline V gene has CDR1 LNHDA and CDR2 SQIVND (reference sequence). CDR3 sequence: CASSRLAGGFPYNEQFF. The CDR3 nucleotides are TGTGCCAGTAGTAGACTAGCGGGGGGCTTCCCCTACAATGAGCAGTTCTTC.

The table lists this clonotype with many counts. The rearrangement links TRBV6-1 to TRBJ1-1; possibly TRBD1 for D (6 bases). The CDR3 runs 13 residues. Germline assignment: CDR1 MNHNS and CDR2 SASEGT. Trimming removed 8 bases at V and 5 bases at J, with 15 bases between. The CDR3 here is CASGGRGTTEAFF. The CDR3 region has the DNA TGTGCCAGCGGCGGCAGGGGCACGACTGAAGCTTTCTTT.

This clonotype appeared a few times. The chain uses TRBV2 and TRBJ1-1; D is perhaps TRBD1 (6 bases). This CDR3 comprises 15 residues. V was shortened by 4 bases and J by 0 bases, with 12 bases between the two germline ends. Per germline, CDR1 SNHLY and CDR2 FYNNEI. The CDR3 here is CASSATGTLNTEAFF. In DNA, the CDR3 is TGTGCCAGCAGTGCCACCGGGACATTGAACACTGAAGCTTTCTTT.

This clonotype was detected many times. V and J are TRBV1 and TRBJ2-7; whether TRBD2, the table's D call, matches the DNA was not checked. TRBV1 is deemed a pseudogene. The CDR3 length is 15 residues. CDR3 DNA: TGCACCAGCAGCCAGCCGAGCGGGAGGGCCTACGAGCAGTACTTC. Protein sequence: CTSSQPSGRAYEQYF.

This clonotype occurred a few times. The junction does not match germline at one end; this may be a read error. This chain links TRBV7-7 with TRBJ2-3; 12 bases line up with TRBD2. In germline, CDR1 is SSHAT, CDR2 FNYEAQ (reference sequence). The CDR3 extends over 16 amino acids. CDR3 DNA sequence: TGTGCTAGCAGCCCGGGACTAGCGGGTAGCACAGATACGCAGTATTTT. Translated: CASSPGLAGSTDTQYF.

This clonotype was counted between two and nine times. This sequence joins TRBV28 and TRBJ1-5; D gene ambiguous. The CDR3 extends over 13 amino acids. Germline CDR1 MDHEN, CDR2 SYDVKM. The germline V and J ends were trimmed by 1 base and 8 bases, with 9 bases remaining between them. The CDR3 loop reads CASSLSVMKPQHF. The CDR3, as DNA: TGTGCCAGCAGTTTATCGGTTATGAAGCCCCAGCATTTT.

This chain uses TRBV7-6 with TRBJ2-2; D remains unclear. The CDR3 sequence is 12 residues long. Trimming took 1 base from V and 5 from J, leaving 2 bases between them. Germline CDR1 and CDR2: SGHVS and FNYEAQ. The CDR3 bases are TGTGCCAGCAGCTTAGGAACCGGGGAGCTGTTTTTT. Amino acids: CASSLGTGELFF.

CDR3 amino acids: CAISELVYTF. CDR3 bases: TGTGCCATCAGTGAGTTAGTCTACACCTTC. The rearrangement links TRBV10-3 to TRBJ1-2; no clear D. Germline lookup yields CDR1 ENHRY and CDR2 SYGVKD. V gave up 1 base and J gave up 10 bases, with 4 bases separating them. The length of the CDR3 is 10 residues.